This T cell receptor beta chain was captured by sequencing in a study of T cells expressing NK-cell markers (dated by TCRdb to the early 2020s). For the wider study: TCR beta-chain repertoires were profiled in sorted CD3+CD56+NKG2C+, CD3+CD56+NKG2C- and CD3+CD56-NKG2C+ T-cell subsets from several donors. Illumina HiSeq 2000/2500, MiSeq or NextSeq was used to sequence libraries as 2 x 150 bp reads. The eight sequenced donors were randomly selected healthy volunteers, three men and five women. Among the eight sequenced donors, only one was HCMV-seronegative, while the other seven were HCMV-seropositive.

The sequencing machine was an Illumina HiSeq 2000. 5'RACE template switching, by which a universal primer site and unique molecular identifiers were added, was used to make TCR beta cDNA libraries. Synthesis of cDNA was primed from the TCR beta constant segment and was followed by two consecutive PCR amplification steps. As for the original processing: MIGEC was used to demultiplex reads and group reads by UMI, and MiTCR was used to assemble and quantify clonotypes. To exclude erroneous sequences, any TCR cDNA sequence not supported by at least two reads was discarded. The tcR package was used for downstream repertoire analysis, with clonotypes matched between fractions based on CDR3 nucleotide sequence plus V segment. Antigen specificity was annotated against VDJdb with VDJmatch, allowing one amino acid substitution in CDR3. Reprocessed by TCRdb, the reads give a single entry per CDR3 protein sequence, without DNA. TCRdb assigned the V and J calls; the authors' analysis was not used. The sample's clone listing holds some 150,000 distinct CDR3 sequences. The ten largest make up 12% of the sample.

To determine HCMV serostatus, a commercial ELISA kit was used to detect HCMV-specific IgG in serum. Peripheral blood mononuclear cells were isolated from blood by Ficoll density gradient centrifugation. What the authors observed across the whole study: Those dominant clonotypes were again the most abundant among CD3+CD56-NKG2C+ cells in several donors, at roughly 28.3-65%. Whether the expanded NKG2C-expressing T cell clones were specific for HCMV antigens was left unclear. In about 6 donors, the dominant CD3+CD56+NKG2C+ clonotypes were found to rank among the top 10 CD8+ clonotypes and to make up 1.0-7.0% of CD8+ T cells.

CDR1 and CDR2 (LGHNA, YSLEER) derive from the germline V gene. Its CDR3 holds 15 amino acids, cysteine through phenylalanine. The record lacks a DNA sequence. Concerning this clonotype itself: No cognate antigen has been identified for it.

Sequencing input: blood T cells: a sorted CD56 or NKG2C T cell subset, CD4+ or CD8+ T cells, or bulk PBMC T cells (not recorded which). The sequence links TRBV4-3 to TRBJ2-1; TCRdb lists TRBD2, though no DNA is available to test this call. The TCR comes from a man between 18 and 29 years old in good health. Donor details come from another sample of the same person, matched by shared clones. The CDR3 protein: CASSYGTSVNNEQFF.